This T cell receptor beta chain was documented in a study of T cell repertoires in cytomegalovirus infection. At the level of the study: In public TCR beta signatures, there were indications of both CMV infection and matching HLA type. Whole-study findings and limits: Carriers of CMV and the relevant HLA type were discriminated by public TCR beta frequency.

This CDR3 comprises 14 residues. Trimming left V 3 bases short and J 1 base short, with 9 bases between. The germline gives CDR1 SQVTM, CDR2 ANQGSEA. This clonotype was recorded a few times. Its antigen is undetermined. Each CDR3 protein is one row after TCRdb ran MiXCR on the reads. The repertoire holds around 280,000 distinct CDR3 sequences, with approximately 15% as singletons. The material sequenced was PBMCs. The sequence was obtained from a human donor in good health (CMV status not recorded). Some clones in this sample may be carry-over from other donors' samples. The chain employs TRBV29-1 and TRBJ2-2; possibly TRBD2 for D (6 bases). The CDR3 region is CSVEGGMNTGELFF. DNA of the CDR3: TGCAGCGTTGAGGGGGGAATGAACACCGGGGAGCTGTTTTTT.